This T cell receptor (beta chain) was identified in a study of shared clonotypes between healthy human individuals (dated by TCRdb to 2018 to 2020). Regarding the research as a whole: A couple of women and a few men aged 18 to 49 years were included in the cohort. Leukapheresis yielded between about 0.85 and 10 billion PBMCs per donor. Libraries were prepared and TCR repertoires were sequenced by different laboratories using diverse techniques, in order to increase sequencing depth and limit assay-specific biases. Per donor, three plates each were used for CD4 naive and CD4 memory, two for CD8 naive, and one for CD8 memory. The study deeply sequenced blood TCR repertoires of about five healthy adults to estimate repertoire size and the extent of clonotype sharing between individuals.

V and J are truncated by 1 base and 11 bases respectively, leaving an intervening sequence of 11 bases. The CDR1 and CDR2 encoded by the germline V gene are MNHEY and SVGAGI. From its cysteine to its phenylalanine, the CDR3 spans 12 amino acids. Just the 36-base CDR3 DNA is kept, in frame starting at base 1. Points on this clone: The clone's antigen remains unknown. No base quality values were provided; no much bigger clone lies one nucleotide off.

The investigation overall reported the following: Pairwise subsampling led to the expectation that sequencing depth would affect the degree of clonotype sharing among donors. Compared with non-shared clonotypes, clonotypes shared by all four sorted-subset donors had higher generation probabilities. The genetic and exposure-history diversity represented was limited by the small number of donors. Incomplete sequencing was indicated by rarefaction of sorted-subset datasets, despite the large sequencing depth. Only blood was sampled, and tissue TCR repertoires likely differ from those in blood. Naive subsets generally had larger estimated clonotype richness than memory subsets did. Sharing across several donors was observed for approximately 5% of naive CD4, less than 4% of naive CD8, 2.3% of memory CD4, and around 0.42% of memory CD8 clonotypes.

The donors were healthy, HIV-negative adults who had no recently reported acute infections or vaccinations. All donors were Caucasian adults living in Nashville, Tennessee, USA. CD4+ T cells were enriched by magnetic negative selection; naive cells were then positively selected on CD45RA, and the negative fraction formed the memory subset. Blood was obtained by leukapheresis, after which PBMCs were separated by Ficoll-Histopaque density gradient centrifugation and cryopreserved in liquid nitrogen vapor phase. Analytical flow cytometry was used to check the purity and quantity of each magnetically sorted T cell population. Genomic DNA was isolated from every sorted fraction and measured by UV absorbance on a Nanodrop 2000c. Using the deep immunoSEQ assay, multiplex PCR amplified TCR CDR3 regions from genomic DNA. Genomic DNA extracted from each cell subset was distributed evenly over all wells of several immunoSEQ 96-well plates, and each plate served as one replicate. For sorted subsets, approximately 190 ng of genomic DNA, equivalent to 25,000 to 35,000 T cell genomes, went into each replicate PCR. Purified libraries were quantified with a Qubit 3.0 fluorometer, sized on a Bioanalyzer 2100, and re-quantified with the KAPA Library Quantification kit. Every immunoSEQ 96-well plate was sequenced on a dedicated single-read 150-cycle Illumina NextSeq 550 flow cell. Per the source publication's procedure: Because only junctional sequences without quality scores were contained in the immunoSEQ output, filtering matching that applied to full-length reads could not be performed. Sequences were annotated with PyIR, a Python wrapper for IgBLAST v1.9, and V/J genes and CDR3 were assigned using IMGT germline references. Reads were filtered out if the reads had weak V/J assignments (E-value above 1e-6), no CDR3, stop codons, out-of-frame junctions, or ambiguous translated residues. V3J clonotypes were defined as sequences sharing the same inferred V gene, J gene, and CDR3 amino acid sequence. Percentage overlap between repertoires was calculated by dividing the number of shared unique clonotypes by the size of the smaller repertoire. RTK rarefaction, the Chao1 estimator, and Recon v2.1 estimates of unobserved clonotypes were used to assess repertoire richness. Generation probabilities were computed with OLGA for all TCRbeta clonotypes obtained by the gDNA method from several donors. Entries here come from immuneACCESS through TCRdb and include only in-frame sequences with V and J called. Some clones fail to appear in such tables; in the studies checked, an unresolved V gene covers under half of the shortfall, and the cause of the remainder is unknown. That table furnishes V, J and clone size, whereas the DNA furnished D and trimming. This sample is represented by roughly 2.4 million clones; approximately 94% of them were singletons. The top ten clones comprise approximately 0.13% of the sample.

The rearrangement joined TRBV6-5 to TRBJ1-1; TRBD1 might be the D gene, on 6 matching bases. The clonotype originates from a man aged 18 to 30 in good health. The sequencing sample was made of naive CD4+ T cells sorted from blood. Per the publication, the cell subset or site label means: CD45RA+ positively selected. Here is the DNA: TGTGCCAGCAGTTACTGGGAGGGGGAGGCTTTCTTT. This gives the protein CASSYWEGEAFF.